The 29 T cell receptor beta chains below were found in one sample sequenced in a study of cytomegalovirus exposure and HLA in healthy donors. The PCR ran on 60 Vbeta and 13 Jbeta primers. Profiling relied on immunoSEQ multiplex PCR, and the TCRdb table lists in-frame clones only, not all of them. The sample holds about 120,000 clones, roughly 80% seen once. Sequencing used PBMCs. All receptors come from a female donor in good health and CMV-seronegative.

As concerns this clone: At one of its ends the junction is not consistent with the germline gene, which may arise from a read error. CDR3: CSSSAGALNSPLHF. CDR3 nucleotides: TGTTCCAGCAGTGCGGGTGCCCTGAATTCACCCCTCCACTTT. This sequence joins TRBV7-9 and TRBJ1-6; unclear D gene. Germline V gene lookup returns CDR1 SEHNR and CDR2 FQNEAQ (reference sequence). This CDR3 is built from 14 residues.

Only a few counts were recorded for this clone. The genes are TRBV13 and TRBJ2-7; 9 positions match TRBD2. Unmatched junction bases numbered 12, after V lost 2 bases and J lost 1 base. This CDR3 is built from 18 residues. Germline CDR1 reads PRHDT; CDR2 reads FYEKMQ (reference sequence). The DNA of the CDR3 is TGTGCCAGCAGCTTACGGGGAGGTAGCGGGAGAAGGTCCTACGAGCAGTACTTC. It encodes CASSLRGGSGRRSYEQYF.

This sequence joins TRBV5-1 and TRBJ2-1; 8 bases match TRBD2. Germline V gene sequence: CDR1 SGHRS, CDR2 YFSETQ. V gave up 3 bases and J gave up 6 bases; unmatched junction bases: 5. CDR3 length: 14 residues. CDR3 DNA: TGCGCCAGCAGCTGGGCCGGGACTAGCAATGAGCAGTTCTTC. This codes for CASSWAGTSNEQFF.

V and J are TRBV13 and TRBJ2-5; D call uncertain. Matching the DNA end better, TRBJ2-7 makes the J call doubtful. The CDR3 runs to 13 residues. Germline CDR1 and CDR2: PRHDT and FYEKMQ (reference sequence). Here the CDR3 reads CASSSPSSYEQYF. In DNA form, the CDR3 reads TGTGCCAGCAGCTCCCCCTCTAGCTACGAGCAGTACTTC.

The V gene is TRBV27, the J gene TRBJ1-1; D not resolved. The germline V and J ends were trimmed by 6 bases and 1 base, with 9 bases remaining between them. The germline gives CDR1 MNHEY, CDR2 SMNVEV (reference sequence). The CDR3 covers 13 residues. This CDR3 reads CASRPKPNTEAFF. CDR3 bases: TGTGCCAGCAGGCCCAAGCCGAACACTGAAGCTTTCTTT.

This clone came up a few times. The V and J genes are TRBV11-2 and TRBJ2-3; D ambiguous. The CDR3 spans 13 residues. V was trimmed by 2 bases and J by 8 bases, leaving 11 bases between them. The V gene's germline CDR1 is SGHAT and CDR2 FQNNGV. CDR3 residues: CASSLSPPGTQYF. CDR3 bases: TGTGCCAGCAGCTTATCCCCCCCGGGTACGCAGTATTTT.

This chain joins TRBV7-9 and TRBJ1-5; the D is unclear. Germline loops: CDR1 SEHNR, CDR2 FQNEAQ (reference sequence). V shed 2 bases and J shed 9 bases, with 8 bases lying between them. The CDR3 totals 12 residues. CDR3 bases: TGTGCCAGCAGCTTAAGTAGCGGGCCCCAGCATTTT. Its protein product is CASSLSSGPQHF.

This sequence joins TRBV29-1 and TRBJ1-2; D may be TRBD1 (6 bases). CDR3 length: 13 residues. CDR1 and CDR2 from the germline V gene are SQVTM and ANQGSEA. The V gene lost 4 bases and the J gene lost 8 bases, with 17 bases spanning the gap. Here the CDR3 DNA reads TGCAGCGTTGGCCCGGACAGTACGGAAGGCTACACCTTC. Encoded protein: CSVGPDSTEGYTF.

The chain is built from TRBV5-6 and TRBJ1-2, with TRBD1 as a possible D gene (5 bases). The CDR3 spans 13 residues. Germline V lookup: CDR1 SGHDT, CDR2 YYEEEE. V gave up 0 bases and J gave up 6 bases, with 9 bases separating them. CDR3 coding DNA: TGTGCCAGCAGCTTGGCAGGGTTCGATGGCTACACCTTC. The encoded protein is CASSLAGFDGYTF.

The chain links TRBV12-2 to TRBJ2-1; the table names TRBD2, a call not compared with the DNA. TRBV12-2 is a pseudogene. This CDR3 has 16 amino acids. The chain's CDR3 is CASRLQVGRATGPQFF. For the CDR3, the DNA is TGTGCAAGTCGCTTACAAGTCGGGAGGGCCACGGGCCCGCAGTTCTTC.

This chain joins TRBV15 and TRBJ2-1, with a weak D call TRBD2 (5 bases). CDR3 length: 12 residues. Trimming cost V 3 bases and J 13 bases, with 13 bases left between them. CDR1 and CDR2 (germline): LNHNV, YYDKDF (reference sequence). The CDR3: CATSSPTRCQFF. The CDR3 bases are TGTGCCACCAGCAGCCCAACTAGATGTCAGTTCTTC.

V usage is TRBV7-9 and J usage is TRBJ1-5, with D perhaps matching TRBD1 (5 bases). The CDR3 runs to 14 residues. Germline lookup yields CDR1 SEHNR and CDR2 FQNEAQ (reference sequence). V lost 2 bases and J 5 bases, leaving 10 bases between the germline ends. CDR3 DNA: TGTGCCAGCAGCTTACAGGGCTTGGATCAGCCCCAGCATTTT. Protein product: CASSLQGLDQPQHF.

A note on this clone: The conserved final phenylalanine or tryptophan is absent from the CDR3, which likely points to a read error. CDR3: CASNGRHSYEQYL. As DNA, the CDR3 is TGTGCCAGCAACGGGAGGCACTCCTACGAGCAGTACCTC. This chain uses TRBV6-7 with TRBJ2-7; 7 bases are a match to TRBD2. TRBV6-7 is recorded as an ORF, its role being uncertain. V trimming: 7 bases; J trimming: 0 bases; junction bases outside the gene matches: 3. CDR3 length: 13 residues.

The V call is TRBV30, the J call TRBJ1-5, with D perhaps TRBD1 (5 bases). The CDR3 has 13 residues. CDR1 is GTSNPN and CDR2 is SVGIG in the germline V gene (reference sequence). V shed 0 bases and J shed 5 bases, with 8 bases lying between them. The CDR3: CAWSVGRDQPQHF. The CDR3 nucleotides are TGTGCCTGGAGTGTAGGCAGGGATCAGCCCCAGCATTTT.

In this sample, this clone turned up a few times. The chain is built from TRBV5-1 and TRBJ1-1; D gene ambiguous. CDR1 and CDR2 from the germline V gene are SGHRS and YFSETQ. The ends were cut back, 4 bases at V and 5 bases at J, with 12 bases in the middle. CDR3 size: 13 residues. CDR3 nucleotides: TGCGCCAGCAGCGACGGGGATGGAACTGAAGCTTTCTTT. Protein product: CASSDGDGTEAFF.

This chain links TRBV30 with TRBJ2-1, with 14 positions matching TRBD2. The germline V gene has CDR1 GTSNPN and CDR2 SVGIG (reference sequence). The CDR3 spans 21 residues. J gave up 0 bases and V 2 bases, and 15 bases lay outside the gene matches. For the CDR3, the DNA is TGTGCCTGGAGTAGATTCACGACGACTAGCGGGGGGGCGAGCTCCTACAATGAGCAGTTCTTC. Protein: CAWSRFTTTSGGASSYNEQFF.

V usage is TRBV11-2 and J usage is TRBJ2-1; possibly TRBD1 for D (6 bases). This CDR3 is 13 amino acids long. With 5 bases removed from V and 10 bases from J, the gap between germline ends came to 15 bases. From germline, CDR1 is SGHAT and CDR2 FQNNGV. The CDR3 sequence: CASSPRDISEQFF. CDR3 nucleotide sequence: TGTGCCAGCAGCCCCCGGGACATTAGCGAGCAGTTCTTC.

The chain combines TRBV30 with TRBJ1-4; 8 bases agree with TRBD1. The CDR3 covers 14 residues. In germline, CDR1 is GTSNPN, CDR2 SVGIG (reference sequence). The V segment lost 5 bases and the J segment 0 bases; nucleotides outside the gene matches: 2. The CDR3 loop reads CAWGQGSTNEKLFF. The DNA for the CDR3 is TGTGCCTGGGGACAGGGCTCAACTAATGAAAAACTGTTTTTT.

The V gene is TRBV30, the J gene TRBJ1-1; D call uncertain. V dropped 5 bases and J dropped 0 bases, with 10 bases sitting between them. This CDR3 has 13 amino acids. CDR1 GTSNPN and CDR2 SVGIG come from the germline V gene (reference sequence). The CDR3 protein is CAWSARLNTEAFF. CDR3 coding DNA: TGTGCCTGGTCGGCCAGGCTGAACACTGAAGCTTTCTTT. Looking up the rest from reference TRBV30 and TRBJ1-1 gives the full variable domain: SQTIHQWPATLVQPVGSPLSLECTVEGTSNPNLYWYRQAAGRGLQLLFYSVGIGQISSEVPQNLSASRPQDRQFILSSKKLLLSDSGFYLCAWSARLNTEAFFGQGTRLTVV.

The chain joins TRBV10-3 to TRBJ1-2, with D perhaps TRBD1 (5 bases). The length of the CDR3 is 13 residues. The V and J ends lost 6 bases and 5 bases respectively, with 13 bases between them. The germline CDR1 and CDR2 sequences are ENHRY and SYGVKD. The CDR3 region is CAIRGLNFYGYTF. In DNA form, the CDR3 reads TGTGCCATCAGGGGACTCAATTTTTATGGCTACACCTTC.

V gene TRBV2 combines with J gene TRBJ2-1; TRBD2 is a possible D gene (6 bases). The length of the CDR3 is 14 residues. V was clipped by 7 bases and J by 9 bases, with 19 bases between them. The V gene's germline CDR1 is SNHLY and CDR2 FYNNEI. The CDR3 region has the DNA TGTGCCAGCACCGAACAGCTAGCGACAACTGAGCAGTTCTTC. Its translation: CASTEQLATTEQFF.

V gene TRBV6-5 combines with J gene TRBJ1-5; a weak D match, TRBD1 (6 bases). CDR1 is MNHEY and CDR2 is SVGAGI in the germline V gene. This CDR3 has 13 amino acids. Trimming left V 6 bases short and J 0 bases short, with 6 bases between. The CDR3 DNA reads as TGTGCCAGCAGGGACAGTAGCAATCAGCCCCAGCATTTT. Protein sequence: CASRDSSNQPQHF.

CDR3 sequence reads: CATCKRLTGELFF. CDR3 DNA sequence: TGTGCCACTTGTAAGCGACTCACCGGGGAGCTGTTTTTT. V gene TRBV15 combines with J gene TRBJ2-2, with D hard to call. Germline CDR1 reads LNHNV; CDR2 reads YYDKDF (reference sequence). V dropped 9 bases and J dropped 4 bases, with 12 bases sitting between them. This CDR3 is 13 amino acids long.

The rearrangement joins TRBV27 to TRBJ1-2; TRBD1 matches at 9 bases. CDR1 is MNHEY, CDR2 SMNVEV, per germline (reference sequence). V lost 4 bases, J lost 4 bases, and 13 bases stayed unmatched. This CDR3 has 17 amino acids. This CDR3 reads CASSSFETGGILYGYTF. The CDR3 DNA is TGTGCCAGCAGTTCCTTCGAAACAGGGGGCATTCTCTATGGCTACACCTTC.

V is TRBV30 and J is TRBJ2-1; 8 bases are a match to TRBD2. This CDR3 region has 13 residues. V shed 7 bases, J shed 3 bases, and the junction held 5 bases outside the gene matches. CDR1 GTSNPN and CDR2 SVGIG come from the germline V gene (reference sequence). CDR3 in DNA: TGTGCCTTCACTAGCGGATACTACAATGAGCAGTTCTTC. It translates to CAFTSGYYNEQFF.

The V gene is TRBV6-1, the J gene TRBJ1-2; 9 bases agree with TRBD1. Germline values: CDR1 MNHNS, CDR2 SASEGT. There are 13 residues in the CDR3. The V gene end was trimmed by 6 bases and the J gene end by 3 bases; junction bases not matched to a gene: 2. The CDR3 DNA reads as TGTGCCAGCAGGGACAGGGGAGACTATGGCTACACCTTC. Residues: CASRDRGDYGYTF.

V gene TRBV27 combines with J gene TRBJ1-5; 7 positions match TRBD1. V lost 5 bases, J lost 7 bases, and 14 bases stayed unmatched. CDR1 and CDR2 from the germline V gene are MNHEY and SMNVEV (reference sequence). The CDR3 spans 16 residues. The CDR3 here is CASSPRTGTAGQPQHF. Written as DNA, the CDR3 is TGTGCCAGCAGTCCAAGGACAGGCACCGCGGGGCAGCCCCAGCATTTT.

This chain connects TRBV4-1 to TRBJ1-2, with a possible D match to TRBD1 (5 bases). CDR3 length equals 16 residues. From germline, CDR1 is MGHRA and CDR2 YSYEKL. Trimming stripped 1 base from V and 2 bases from J, with 14 bases between. CDR3 bases: TGCGCCAGCAGCCAAGGGATCAGGGCGACCAACTATGGCTACACCTTC. Encoded protein: CASSQGIRATNYGYTF.

The V gene is TRBV7-2, the J gene TRBJ2-1, with TRBD2 matching over 10 bases. Germline assignment: CDR1 SGHTA and CDR2 FQGNSA. V was clipped by 2 bases and J by 15 bases; unmatched bases: 13. The length of the CDR3 is 15 residues. The CDR3 DNA reads as TGTGCCAGCAGCTTAAGTCGTACTAGCGGGGAGGGAGGGTTCTTC. Protein product: CASSLSRTSGEGGFF.